These T cell receptor beta chains were read from a single sample in a study of blood T cells in healthy people across ages. TCRdb used MiXCR to reprocess the 5' RACE reads, holding one entry per CDR3 protein. The sample yields about a million distinct CDR3 sequences, roughly 48% seen once. Sequenced input: blood. These receptors were taken from a man younger than 45 in good health. Each CDR3 is given with its conserved first and last residue. A D gene is named only where the DNA matches it firmly. Part of the rows lack a size; the others show once, few, many or a class for expanded clones.

d_call,clone_size,j_call,v_call,cdr3_aa,cdr3_nt
TRBD1,few,TRBJ2-3,TRBV5-6,CASSENRQGAVQYF,TGTGCCAGCAGCGAGAATCGACAGGGGGCGGTGCAGTATTTT
NA,few,TRBJ1-1,TRBV5-1,CASSLGMGETEAFF,TGCGCCAGCAGCTTGGGTATGGGGGAGACTGAAGCTTTCTTT
TRBD1,NA,TRBJ2-7,TRBV6-1,CASSATTGAGYEQYF,TGTGCCAGCAGTGCGACGACAGGGGCTGGCTACGAGCAGTACTTC
NA,NA,TRBJ1-3,TRBV12-3/TRBV12-4,CASSLTGNTIYF,TGTGCCAGCAGTTTAACCGGAAACACCATATATTTT
NA,many,TRBJ2-1,TRBV20-1,CSARDLTYEQFF,TGCAGTGCTAGAGATTTGACATACGAGCAGTTCTTC
NA,NA,TRBJ2-2,TRBV28,CASGKRMGQNTGELFF,TGTGCCAGCGGGAAGCGGATGGGGCAGAACACCGGGGAGCTGTTTTTT
NA,few,TRBJ2-6,TRBV6-1,CASSAQLSGANVLTF,TGTGCCAGCAGTGCCCAACTCTCTGGGGCCAACGTCCTGACTTTC
TRBD1,NA,TRBJ2-7,TRBV29-1,CSVARGTGFYEQYF,TGCAGCGTAGCCCGAGGGACAGGGTTCTACGAGCAGTACTTC
TRBD1,many,TRBJ2-7,TRBV28,CASSPDRGSYEQYF,TGCGCCAGCAGCCCGGACAGGGGATCCTACGAGCAGTACTTC
NA,few,TRBJ2-7,TRBV5-1,CASSTETSYEQYF,TGCGCCAGCAGCACGGAGACTTCCTACGAGCAGTACTTC
NA,NA,TRBJ1-2,TRBV30,CAWSWQGPSGYTF,TGTGCCTGGAGTTGGCAGGGGCCGTCTGGCTACACCTTC
NA,once,TRBJ1-4,TRBV25-1,CASSRTVETATNEKLFF,TGTGCCAGCAGTAGAACGGTAGAGACTGCAACTAATGAAAAACTGTTTTTT
NA,few,TRBJ2-1,TRBV28,CASSFRVDGDEQFF,TGTGCCAGCAGTTTTCGTGTGGACGGCGATGAGCAGTTCTTC